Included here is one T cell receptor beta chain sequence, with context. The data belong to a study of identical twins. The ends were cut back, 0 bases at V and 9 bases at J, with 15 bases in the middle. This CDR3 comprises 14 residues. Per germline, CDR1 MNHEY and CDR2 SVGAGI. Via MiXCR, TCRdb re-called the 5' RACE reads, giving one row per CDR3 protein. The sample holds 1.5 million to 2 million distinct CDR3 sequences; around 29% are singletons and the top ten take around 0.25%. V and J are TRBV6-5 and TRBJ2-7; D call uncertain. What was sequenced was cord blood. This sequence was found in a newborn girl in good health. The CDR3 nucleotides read TGTGCCAGCAGTTACTCTATAGGCGTGTCCGGGCAGTACTTC. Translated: CASSYSIGVSGQYF.